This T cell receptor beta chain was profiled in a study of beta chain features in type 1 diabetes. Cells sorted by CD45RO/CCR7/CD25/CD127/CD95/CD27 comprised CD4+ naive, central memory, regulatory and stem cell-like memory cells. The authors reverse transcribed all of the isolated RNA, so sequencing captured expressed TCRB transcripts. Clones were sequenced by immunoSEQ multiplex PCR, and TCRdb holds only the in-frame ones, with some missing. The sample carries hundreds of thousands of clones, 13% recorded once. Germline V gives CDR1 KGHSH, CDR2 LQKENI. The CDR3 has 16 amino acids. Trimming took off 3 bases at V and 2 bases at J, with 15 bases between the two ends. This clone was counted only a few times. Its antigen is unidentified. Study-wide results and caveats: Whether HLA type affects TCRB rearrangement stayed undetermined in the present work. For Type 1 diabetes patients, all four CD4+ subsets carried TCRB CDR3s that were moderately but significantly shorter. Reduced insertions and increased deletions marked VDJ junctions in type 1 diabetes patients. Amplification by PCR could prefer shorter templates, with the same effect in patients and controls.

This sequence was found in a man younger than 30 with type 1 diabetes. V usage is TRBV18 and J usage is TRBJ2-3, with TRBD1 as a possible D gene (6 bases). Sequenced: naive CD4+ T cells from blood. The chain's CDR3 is CASSPFEDRYTDTQYF. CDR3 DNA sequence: TGTGCCAGCTCACCTTTCGAGGACAGATACACAGATACGCAGTATTTT.